This T cell receptor beta chain was identified in a study of blood T cell repertoires in COVID-19. Clones were read by immunoSEQ multiplex PCR, and TCRdb kept only the in-frame ones, dropping some. This sample has roughly 250,000 clones, with more than 80% found just once. Germline V gene lookup returns CDR1 MNHEY and CDR2 SMNVEV (reference sequence). V was clipped by 4 bases and J by 2 bases, with 12 bases between them. The CDR3 loop spans 14 amino acids. Sequencing was carried out using PBMCs or T cells enriched from blood (not recorded which). The chain combines TRBV27 with TRBJ2-7; D unclear. This TCR derives from a man aged 45-60 years who had been exposed to COVID-19. The CDR3 here is CASSWSGPPYEQYF. CDR3 sequence (DNA): TGTGCCAGCAGTTGGTCGGGTCCTCCCTACGAGCAGTACTTC.